The next 17 T cell receptor beta chains were all read from a single sample in a study of blood T cell repertoires in COVID-19. Repertoires were generated with immunoSEQ multiplex PCR, while TCRdb's copy carries only in-frame clones and drops some. This sample yields 250,000 or so clones, of which about 90% are seen a single time; about 2% belongs to the top ten. The sample consisted of peripheral blood. These receptor sequences come from a woman in her sixties with COVID-19, enrolled during active disease.

The chain couples TRBV18 to TRBJ1-1; TRBD1 might be the D (6 bases). Trimming shortened V by 0 bases and J by 0 bases, and 8 bases separated the two germline ends. Germline V gives CDR1 KGHSH, CDR2 LQKENI. The CDR3 runs to 15 residues. Written as DNA, the CDR3 is TGTGCCAGCTCACCACCTCCAGGGGTGAACACTGAAGCTTTCTTT. Translated: CASSPPPGVNTEAFF.

V is TRBV18 and J is TRBJ2-1, with 7 nucleotides matching TRBD1. This CDR3 has 15 amino acids. V shed 3 bases and J 5 bases; nucleotides not matched to a gene: 7. The germline gives CDR1 KGHSH, CDR2 LQKENI. CDR3 sequence: CASSPRDSPNNEQFF. The CDR3 DNA sequence: TGTGCCAGCTCACCCCGGGACAGTCCTAACAATGAGCAGTTCTTC.

This clone was found once. The chain has TRBV27 and TRBJ1-3; 8 bases are a match to TRBD1. The CDR3 is 13 residues long. Germline V lookup: CDR1 MNHEY, CDR2 SMNVEV (reference sequence). Trimming at V came to 5 bases and at J to 4 bases, leaving 1 base not matched to a gene. The CDR3 protein is CASSQGAGNTIYF. CDR3 DNA: TGTGCCAGCAGTCAGGGGGCCGGAAACACCATATATTTT.

V gene TRBV7-8 combines with J gene TRBJ2-3; 9 bases fit TRBD2. V shed 5 bases and J 3 bases; nucleotides not matched to a gene: 9. From germline, CDR1 is SGHVS and CDR2 FQNEAQ. The CDR3 runs to 16 residues. CDR3 in amino acids: CASSSYYSGGTDTQYF. In nucleotides, the CDR3 is TGTGCCAGCAGCAGTTATTATAGCGGGGGAACAGATACGCAGTATTTT.

This clone was seen only once. In nucleotides, the CDR3 is TGTGCCAGCAGTTCGCAGATAAATCAGCCCCAGCATTTT. This codes for CASSSQINQPQHF. The V gene is TRBV6-2 or TRBV6-3, the J gene TRBJ1-5; D is unclear. The CDR3 length is 13 residues. The V end lost 4 bases, the J end lost 4 bases, and 8 bases lay between the germline ends. CDR1 is MNHEY, CDR2 SVGEGT, per germline.

The J gene is TRBJ1-5, the V gene TRBV6-2 or TRBV6-3, with 7 positions matching TRBD1. CDR1 MNHEY and CDR2 SVGEGT come from the germline V gene. The CDR3 runs to 15 residues. V shed 3 bases and J 5 bases; nucleotides not matched to a gene: 7. CDR3 bases: TGTGCCAGCAGTTATGGGGACAGAGATTATCAGCCCCAGCATTTT. It codes for CASSYGDRDYQPQHF.

The CDR3 DNA reads as TGTGCCAGCAGCCAAGCGCTGACAGGAGGCTACACCTTC. This gives the protein CASSQALTGGYTF. V gene TRBV3-1 (or the pseudogene TRBV3-2) combines with J gene TRBJ1-2; tentative D call: TRBD1 (6 bases). Trimming left V 1 base short and J 8 bases short, with 11 bases between. The CDR3 covers 13 residues. Germline lookup yields CDR1 LGHDT and CDR2 YNNKEL (reference sequence).

This rearrangement joins TRBV4-3 to TRBJ1-1; D is ambiguous. CDR3 length: 15 residues. V lost 1 base and J lost 2, with 11 bases in between. Germline CDR1 is LGHNA and CDR2 is YSLEER. CDR3 nucleotide sequence: TGCGCCAGCAGCCAAGGCCCGGGGATTAACACTGAAGCTTTCTTT. This sequence encodes CASSQGPGINTEAFF.

The chain uses TRBV5-1 and TRBJ1-2, with 7 positions matching TRBD1. CDR1 and CDR2 from the germline V gene are SGHRS and YFSETQ. The length of the CDR3 is 14 residues. Losses at the gene ends were 0 bases for V and 4 bases for J; bases not matched to a gene: 3. The CDR3: CASSLGQGIYGYTF. Written as DNA, the CDR3 is TGCGCCAGCAGCTTGGGACAGGGTATCTATGGCTACACCTTC.

The chain uses TRBV6-5 and TRBJ1-2, with D perhaps matching TRBD1 (5 bases). Germline V gives CDR1 MNHEY, CDR2 SVGAGI. V lost 0 bases and J 7 bases, leaving 15 bases between the germline ends. The CDR3 has 15 amino acids. This chain's CDR3 is CASSYSIGGVGGYTF. The CDR3 nucleotides read TGTGCCAGCAGTTACTCGATCGGGGGAGTAGGTGGCTACACCTTC.

V gene TRBV6-2 or TRBV6-3 combines with J gene TRBJ1-1; D is uncertain. CDR3 length: 13 residues. V lost 6 bases to trimming and J lost 0 bases, with 8 bases between them. The germline CDR1 and CDR2 sequences are MNHEY and SVGEGT. The CDR3 spells CASSNILNTEAFF. In nucleotides, the CDR3 is TGTGCCAGCAGCAACATTCTGAACACTGAAGCTTTCTTT.

The CDR3 DNA follows: TGTGCCAGCAGCGCAAGGACGGGACGGGAGGATACGCAGTATTTT. Translation gives CASSARTGREDTQYF. This chain uses TRBV9 with TRBJ2-3, with D maybe TRBD2 (6 bases). The CDR3 extends over 15 amino acids. Trimming left V 3 bases short and J 6 bases short, with 17 bases between. Germline V gives CDR1 SGDLS, CDR2 YYNGEE.

V and J are TRBV19 and TRBJ1-5, with a tentative D call TRBD1 (5 bases). Between the trimmed V and J ends, which lost 3 bases and 4 bases, there was a span of 10 bases. The V gene's germline CDR1 is LNHDA and CDR2 SQIVND (reference sequence). The CDR3 consists of 14 residues. This CDR3 is CASSISDRNQPQHF. CDR3 in DNA: TGTGCCAGTAGTATTTCAGACAGAAATCAGCCCCAGCATTTT.

The rearrangement joins TRBV6-5 to TRBJ1-1; no firm D call. The V and J ends lost 10 bases and 1 base respectively, with 13 bases between them. Germline V gene sequence: CDR1 MNHEY, CDR2 SVGAGI. The length of the CDR3 is 13 residues. The CDR3 spells CATSTEGNTEAFF. CDR3 DNA: TGTGCCACCTCGACGGAGGGGAACACTGAAGCTTTCTTT.

The V gene is TRBV6-6, the J gene TRBJ1-2, with TRBD1 matching over 9 bases. After removal of 5 bases from V and 4 bases from J, the junction contained 8 bases not matched to a gene. The CDR3 has 15 residues. Germline CDR1 MNHNY, CDR2 SVGAGI (reference sequence). CDR3 residues: CASSDWTGDLYGYTF. CDR3 nucleotide sequence: TGTGCCAGCAGTGATTGGACAGGGGACCTCTATGGCTACACCTTC.

The chain combines TRBV5-4 with TRBJ2-3, with TRBD1 identical over 8 bases. The V gene end was trimmed by 5 bases and the J gene end by 5 bases; junction bases not matched to a gene: 10. The CDR3 consists of 15 residues. Germline CDR1 reads SGHNT; CDR2 reads YYREEE (reference sequence). The CDR3 here is CASRPTGGTGDTQYF. CDR3 nucleotide sequence: TGTGCCAGCAGACCAACAGGGGGAACTGGAGATACGCAGTATTTT.

The gene calls are TRBV4-3 and TRBJ2-3; D unresolved. The CDR3 consists of 15 residues. Germline V gene sequence: CDR1 LGHNA, CDR2 YSLEER. V was clipped by 1 base and J by 2 bases, with 10 bases between them. The CDR3, as DNA: TGCGCCAGCAGCCAAGGGGCTCTTTCCACAGATACGCAGTATTTT. Translated, it gives CASSQGALSTDTQYF.